This T cell receptor (delta chain) was recorded in a study of γδ T cells in repeated Plasmodium falciparum infection. Study-wide context: The natural-infection arm compared Malian children under seasonal malaria with matched Australian children. Some Malian samples span acute malaria episodes; others come from no-transmission periods.

Flow sorting of PBMC yielded separate Vgamma9/Vdelta2+ and Vdelta2-negative gammadelta T cell populations for bulk repertoire analysis. Germline V gives CDR1 TSWWSYY, CDR2 QGS. The CDR3 spans 16 amino acids, including both terminal residues. TCRdb re-called the multiplex PCR reads via CATT. This table holds roughly 86,000 delta-chain clones, 1.4% to 1.5% found once. This clone was found a few times. The antigen is not known. It differs at one base from a far larger clone, so likely a read error. The limits of the CDR3 on the DNA are not certain, so only TCRdb's listed CDR3 is given. The sample holds other DNA sequences that translate to the same CDR3. General study points: Repeated controlled infections reportedly drove waves of new clonotype selection in Vdelta2-negative, mostly Vdelta1+, gammadelta repertoires. Compared with Australian children, Malian Vdelta2-negative repertoires seemed more clonal, less diverse, less shared.

This TCR came from a pool of human donors (malaria-infected and uninfected, not separated). The V gene is TRDV1, but the J gene lacks a call; no check of the table's D call, TRDD3, against the DNA was made. Sequenced input: gamma-delta T cells from blood. The CDR3 loop reads CALGGEGYSCTDKLIF.